One and the same sample provided the 25 T cell receptor beta chains below, sequenced in a study of T cell repertoires in cytomegalovirus infection. One entry per CDR3 protein, called by TCRdb with MiXCR from the reads. The sample has hundreds of thousands of distinct CDR3 sequences, 17% seen once. Specimen: PBMCs. These receptors all stem from a human donor in good health (CMV status not recorded). Some clones in this sample may be carry-over from other donors' samples.

This clonotype was seen many times. The chain couples TRBV28 to TRBJ2-1; TRBD2 is a possible D gene (7 bases). There are 12 residues in the CDR3. Germline values: CDR1 MDHEN, CDR2 SYDVKM. V was shortened by 8 bases and J by 8 bases, with 13 bases between the two germline ends. The CDR3 is CASGGAVYEQFF. CDR3 sequence (DNA): TGTGCCAGCGGGGGGGCCGTCTATGAGCAGTTCTTC.

This clonotype was picked up many times. In nucleotides, the CDR3 is TGTGCCAGCAGCTTAGGCGTCGGGTTAACTAGCGGGGTCTCCTACGAGCAGTACTTC. Amino acids: CASSLGVGLTSGVSYEQYF. This rearrangement joins TRBV7-6 to TRBJ2-7, with 10 bases identical to TRBD2. CDR1 SGHVS and CDR2 FNYEAQ come from the germline V gene. The CDR3 extends over 19 amino acids. J lost 0 bases, V lost 1 base, and 12 bases had no gene match.

This chain joins TRBV3-1 and TRBJ2-1; weak D call: TRBD1 (6 bases). The CDR3 runs 14 residues. Trimming pared 1 base from V and 4 bases from J, leaving 8 bases between. The germline gives CDR1 LGHDT, CDR2 YNNKEL (reference sequence). The CDR3 nucleotides read TGTGCCAGCAGCCAAGTTACAGGGTACAATGAGCAGTTCTTC. Its protein is CASSQVTGYNEQFF.

This chain uses TRBV6-2 or TRBV6-3 with TRBJ2-2; D gene ambiguous. The CDR3 is 15 amino acids. The ends were cut back, 6 bases at V and 11 bases at J, with 22 bases in the middle. Germline V gene lookup returns CDR1 MNHEY and CDR2 SVGEGT. The chain's CDR3 is CASRQHRPWSGELFF. The CDR3 nucleotides read TGTGCCAGCAGACAACACCGACCGTGGTCAGGAGAGCTGTTTTTT.

There are many counts of this clonotype. The rearrangement joins TRBV7-8 to TRBJ2-5; TRBD2 might be the D (6 bases). CDR1 and CDR2 from the germline V gene are SGHVS and FQNEAQ. The V and J ends lost 1 base and 1 base respectively, with 13 bases between them. This CDR3 comprises 16 residues. The CDR3 loop is CASSLGVRGSQETQYF. For the CDR3, the DNA is TGTGCCAGCAGCTTAGGGGTTCGGGGGAGCCAAGAGACCCAGTACTTC.

This clonotype was detected a few times. The gene calls are TRBV25-1 and TRBJ1-2, with D unclear. The CDR3 is 11 amino acids. With 6 bases removed from V and 7 bases from J, the gap between germline ends came to 9 bases. CDR1 is MGHDK and CDR2 is SYGVNS in the germline V gene. The CDR3 loop is CASSQARGYTF. The CDR3 nucleotides read TGTGCCAGCAGCCAGGCCCGTGGCTACACCTTC.

The V call is TRBV4-2, the J call TRBJ1-1, with a weak D call TRBD1 (5 bases). There are 17 residues in the CDR3. The V end was cut by 0 bases, the J end by 1 base, with 15 bases between. Germline-derived CDR1 and CDR2 are LGHNA and YNFKEQ. CDR3 region: CASSQELGVRKNTEAFF. CDR3 nucleotide sequence: TGTGCCAGCAGCCAAGAGTTGGGGGTACGAAAGAACACTGAAGCTTTCTTT.

The chain recombines TRBV7-9 with TRBJ2-3; D tentatively fits TRBD1 or TRBD2 (5 bases each). CDR3 length: 16 residues. CDR1 is SEHNR, CDR2 FQNEAQ, per germline (reference sequence). V gave up 5 bases and J gave up 3 bases, with 18 bases separating them. Here the CDR3 reads CASSPTGTRSTDTQYF. The CDR3 DNA reads TGTGCCAGCAGCCCTACCGGGACCCGAAGTACAGATACGCAGTATTTT.

The chain recombines TRBV6-5 with TRBJ1-1, with 7 nucleotides matching TRBD1. Per the germline V gene, CDR1 is MNHEY and CDR2 is SVGAGI. The CDR3 spans 14 residues. Unmatched junction bases numbered 8, after V lost 7 bases and J lost 3 bases. The CDR3, as DNA: TGTGCCAGCACCTACAACCAGGGGGACACTGAAGCTTTCTTT. It codes for CASTYNQGDTEAFF.

J is TRBJ2-5 and V is TRBV19; 9 bases fit TRBD1. The germline V gene has CDR1 LNHDA and CDR2 SQIVND (reference sequence). Trimming took 5 bases from V and 3 from J; bases not matched to a gene: 1. This CDR3 is 13 amino acids long. CDR3 coding DNA: TGTGCCAGTAGTGACAGGGGGAAAGAGACCCAGTACTTC. It specifies CASSDRGKETQYF. Filled out from reference TRBV19 and TRBJ2-5, the complete variable domain reads DGGITQSPKYLFRKEGQNVTLSCEQNLNHDAMYWYRQDPGQGLRLIYYSQIVNDFQKGDIAEGYSVSREKKESFPLTVTSAQKNPTAFYLCASSDRGKETQYFGPGTRLLVL.

This clonotype appeared a few times. V is TRBV2 and J is TRBJ2-2; tentatively, D is TRBD2 (6 bases). This CDR3 is built from 14 residues. V gave up 6 bases and J gave up 6 bases, with 14 bases separating them. Germline V gene data show CDR1 as SNHLY and CDR2 as FYNNEI. The CDR3 DNA reads as TGTGCCAGCAGGATAGAGCGGAGGGCCGGGGAGCTGTTTTTT. As protein: CASRIERRAGELFF.

At least ten counts were recorded for this clonotype. The chain combines TRBV27 with TRBJ2-7; 8 positions match TRBD2. Trimming removed 6 bases from V and 2 bases from J; junction bases left unmatched: 9. Germline V gene data show CDR1 as MNHEY and CDR2 as SMNVEV (reference sequence). The CDR3 covers 15 residues. Here the CDR3 DNA reads TGTGCCAGCAGCCCTGATCTAGCGGGCCCCTACGAGCAGTACTTC. It codes for CASSPDLAGPYEQYF.

The chain carries TRBV20-1 and TRBJ1-5, with D unresolved. This CDR3 region has 14 residues. Trimming cost V 2 bases and J 2 bases, with 10 bases left between them. Germline CDR1 and CDR2: DFQATT and SNEGSKA (reference sequence). CDR3 nucleotides: TGCAGTGCTAGACAAACCGGGGGCAATCAGCCCCAGCATTTT. It encodes CSARQTGGNQPQHF.

The chain carries TRBV10-3 and TRBJ2-2; the match to TRBD1 covers 8 bases. The CDR3 length is 16 residues. Germline V gene sequence: CDR1 ENHRY, CDR2 SYGVKD. Trimming at V came to 6 bases and at J to 0 bases, leaving 6 bases not matched to a gene. The CDR3 spells CAISAAGGANTGELFF. CDR3 nucleotide sequence: TGTGCCATCAGCGCGGCAGGGGGCGCGAACACCGGGGAGCTGTTTTTT.

This chain links TRBV6-2 or TRBV6-3 with TRBJ2-7; either TRBD1 or TRBD2 may supply D (5 bases each). Germline V gene data show CDR1 as MNHEY and CDR2 as SVGEGT. V was trimmed by 0 bases and J by 5 bases, leaving 11 bases between them. This CDR3 has 14 residues. The CDR3 DNA reads as TGTGCCAGCAGTTACTCGAGGGGATTCAACGAGCAGTACTTC. Its translation is CASSYSRGFNEQYF.

The chain is built from TRBV4-1 and TRBJ1-3; 10 nucleotides agree with TRBD1. The CDR3 covers 18 residues. V lost 4 bases and J lost 0; bases outside the gene matches: 9. The germline CDR1 and CDR2 sequences are MGHRA and YSYEKL. CDR3 DNA: TGCGCCAGCAGCCGGGCGGGACAGGGGATACACTCTGGAAACACCATATATTTT. Amino acid sequence: CASSRAGQGIHSGNTIYF.

The chain is built from TRBV7-2 and TRBJ2-7; D possibly matches TRBD1 or TRBD2 (6 bases each). V was clipped by 5 bases and J by 2 bases, with 16 bases between them. Germline V gene lookup returns CDR1 SGHTA and CDR2 FQGNSA. This CDR3 is built from 15 residues. CDR3 DNA sequence: TGTGCCAGCAGCCCCGAGGGGGGCCACGCCTACGAGCAGTACTTC. Amino acids: CASSPEGGHAYEQYF.

In this sample, this clonotype turned up once. In nucleotides, the CDR3 is TGCGCCAGCAGCCAAAACTGGGGCTCCGAACCCCTCCACTTT. This encodes CASSQNWGSEPLHF. The J gene is TRBJ1-6, the V gene TRBV4-1; perhaps TRBD1 as D (5 bases). The CDR3 is made up of 14 amino acids. Germline V CDR1 and CDR2: MGHRA, YSYEKL. V lost 2 bases and J lost 12, with 14 bases in between.

This clonotype was found many times. V and J are TRBV7-2 and TRBJ2-3; 7 bases are shared with TRBD1. Germline-derived CDR1 and CDR2 are SGHTA and FQGNSA. With V trimmed by 8 bases and J by 2 bases, 7 bases remained unmatched. CDR3 size: 14 residues. CDR3 protein: CASGTASLTDTQYF. CDR3 in DNA: TGTGCCAGCGGGACAGCGTCCCTCACAGATACGCAGTATTTT.

The table lists this clonotype with many counts. The rearrangement links TRBV4-3 to TRBJ2-7, with D unclear. Trimming cost V 0 bases and J 2 bases, with 8 bases left between them. Germline values: CDR1 LGHNA, CDR2 YSLEER. CDR3 size: 14 residues. The CDR3 here is CASSQDPGTYEQYF. Written as DNA, the CDR3 is TGCGCCAGCAGCCAAGATCCTGGGACCTACGAGCAGTACTTC.

This clonotype has a count of ten or more. The chain links TRBV7-2 to TRBJ2-5, with 9 positions matching TRBD2. Germline loops: CDR1 SGHTA, CDR2 FQGNSA. The V and J ends lost 5 bases and 5 bases, in that order; junction bases with no gene match: 3. CDR3 size: 13 residues. CDR3 sequence: CASSRTSGETQYF. CDR3 nucleotide sequence: TGTGCCAGCAGCCGCACTAGCGGGGAGACCCAGTACTTC.

V is TRBV7-9 and J is TRBJ2-5, with 7 positions matching TRBD1. Trimming cost V 1 base and J 4 bases; bases outside gene matches: 3. Germline CDR1 is SEHNR and CDR2 is FQNEAQ (reference sequence). The CDR3 has 14 residues. The CDR3 is CASSLVTGIETQYF. CDR3 bases: TGTGCCAGCAGCTTAGTGACAGGGATAGAGACCCAGTACTTC. Full variable domain (rest looked up from reference TRBV7-9 and TRBJ2-5): DTGVSQNPRHKITKRGQNVTFRCDPISEHNRLYWYRQTLGQGPEFLTYFQNEAQLEKSRLLSDRFSAERPKGSFSTLEIQRTEQGDSAMYLCASSLVTGIETQYFGPGTRLLVL.

This clonotype was found many times. The chain couples TRBV7-2 to TRBJ2-3; TRBD2 agrees at 10 bases. The CDR3 is 19 amino acids. Germline-derived CDR1 and CDR2 are SGHTA and FQGNSA. V shed 1 base, J shed 4 bases, and the junction held 14 bases outside the gene matches. CDR3 sequence (DNA): TGTGCCAGCAGCTTAGATAAATTGTTGAGCGGGGGGGCACCAGATACGCAGTATTTT. Residues: CASSLDKLLSGGAPDTQYF.

This clonotype was recorded many times. CDR3 region: CASTIQNQPQHF. CDR3 sequence (DNA): TGTGCCAGCACCATACAAAATCAGCCCCAGCATTTT. This rearrangement joins TRBV28 to TRBJ1-5; D ambiguous. This CDR3 region has 12 residues. In germline, CDR1 is MDHEN, CDR2 SYDVKM. With 7 bases removed from V and 4 bases from J, the gap between germline ends came to 8 bases.

The chain links TRBV12-3 or TRBV12-4 to TRBJ1-2, with D unclear. This CDR3 region has 15 residues. Trimming removed 3 bases from V and 2 bases from J, with 13 bases in between. The CDR3 DNA reads as TGTGCCAGCAGTTTGTCGACAACACCCAACTATGGCTACACCTTC. Encoded protein: CASSLSTTPNYGYTF.